This T cell receptor (beta chain) was retrieved from a study of blood T cell repertoires in COVID-19. As for the study in general: T cells, B-cell-depleted T cells, or PBMCs supplied cDNA or gDNA.

Clinical histories supplied by participants themselves formed the basis of cohort assignment. The J segment lost 5 bases and the V segment lost 2 bases, leaving 17 bases of the junction unmatched. In germline, CDR1 is SGHTA, CDR2 FQGNSA. This CDR3 region has 18 residues. The authors' processing: Reference gene primers were amplified, and this amplification served to estimate nucleated cell counts. TCRdb's copy holds only in-frame clones and misses some; the assay was immunoSEQ multiplex PCR. V and J calls and clone size are as listed in that table; D and trimming were resolved from the DNA. The sample holds some 340,000 clones, 90% to 95% seen once.

J is TRBJ1-2 and V is TRBV7-2, with TRBD1 matching over 7 bases. The sample comprised PBMCs or T cells enriched from blood (not recorded which). The receptor's source is a young woman who had been exposed to COVID-19. This CDR3 reads CASSLRGDSLLTGYGYTF. In DNA, the CDR3 is TGTGCCAGCAGCTTAAGAGGGGACAGCCTACTTACTGGTTATGGCTACACCTTC.